This T cell receptor beta chain was documented in a study of blood T cell repertoires in COVID-19. Overall study context: Samples taken during acute and convalescent COVID-19 were collected in the United States, Italy and Spain. PBMCs, B-cell-depleted T cells, or T cells provided the cDNA or gDNA that made up the material.

The V segment lost 10 bases and the J segment 2 bases; nucleotides outside the gene matches: 3. This CDR3 contains 13 residues. In the source study's methods: Cell counts per sample came from amplifying reference gene primers. Data came from immunoSEQ multiplex PCR; TCRdb stores just in-frame clones and leaves some out. V and J calls and clone size are copied from that table; D and trimming were computed from the DNA. Of 95,000 to 150,000 clones in the sample, 79% were seen once. The source of this sequence is a woman older than 75 with acute or convalescent COVID-19. The source material was peripheral blood. The V call is TRBV12-3 or TRBV12-4, the J call TRBJ1-2, with TRBD1 matching over 11 bases. CDR3 in amino acids: CATRTGGNYGYTF. Here the CDR3 DNA reads TGTGCCACCAGGACAGGGGGCAACTATGGCTACACCTTC.